Each of the 6 T cell receptor beta chains below was sequenced from the same sample in a study of OX40 agonist ivuxolimab in advanced cancers. Library prep was done by the immunoSEQ multiplex PCR assay. Held by TCRdb, this immuneACCESS table contains in-frame sequences only and omits some clones. Under half of the omission traces to an unresolved V gene where checked; the cause of the rest is unknown. A total of tens of thousands of clones appear in this sample, approximately 88% of them only once. The ten largest account for 0.7% to 0.9% of the sample. The sequences come from CD4+ or CD8+ T cells sorted from blood, collected in a trial of the OX40 agonist ivuxolimab. The receptors originated from an adult with an advanced solid tumor such as melanoma, head and neck, liver or kidney cancer.

This sequence joins TRBV10-1 and TRBJ2-1, with D perhaps TRBD1 or TRBD2 (5 bases each). The CDR3 loop spans 14 amino acids. V was pared by 4 bases and J by 8 bases, with 15 bases between. The germline V gene encodes CDR1 WNHNN and CDR2 SYGVQD (reference sequence). CDR3 sequence (DNA): TGCGCCAGCAGTGGGATGGGGGTTATCGATGAGCAGTTCTTC. This codes for CASSGMGVIDEQFF.

J is TRBJ2-7 and V is TRBV6-1; D is perhaps TRBD1 or TRBD2 (5 bases each). The CDR3 length is 14 residues. Germline CDR1 MNHNS, CDR2 SASEGT. V dropped 4 bases and J dropped 1 base, with 11 bases sitting between them. CDR3 in amino acids: CASSGRDGSYEQYF. The CDR3 DNA reads as TGTGCCAGCAGTGGACGGGACGGTTCCTACGAGCAGTACTTC.

The chain recombines TRBV21-1 with TRBJ2-4; TRBD1, the D gene given by the table, was not confirmed from the DNA. TRBV21-1 is deemed a pseudogene. CDR3 length: 16 amino acids. The CDR3 nucleotides read TGTGCCAGCAGCCGGGGGGACAGGAAATGCGGAAACATTCAGTACTTC. This gives the protein CASSRGDRKCGNIQYF.

The genes are TRBV18 and TRBJ2-5, with D hard to call. Germline CDR1 reads KGHSH; CDR2 reads LQKENI. Trimming removed 2 bases at V and 1 base at J, with 11 bases between. This CDR3 region has 15 residues. The CDR3 loop is CASSPIVVAQETQYF. Written as DNA, the CDR3 is TGTGCCAGCTCACCAATAGTAGTGGCCCAAGAGACCCAGTACTTC.

This clone has just a few counts. The V call is TRBV19, the J call TRBJ1-5; D gene ambiguous. Germline V gene sequence: CDR1 LNHDA, CDR2 SQIVND (reference sequence). V was pared by 4 bases and J by 6 bases, with 13 bases between. There are 14 residues in the CDR3. For the CDR3, the DNA is TGTGCCAGTAGTACCGAATCGTGGGGTCAGCCCCAGCATTTT. It is translated as CASSTESWGQPQHF.

This chain connects TRBV2 to TRBJ2-3; TRBD1 is a possible D gene (6 bases). This CDR3 region has 15 residues. V was shortened by 6 bases and J by 0 bases, with 13 bases between the two germline ends. Germline V gene data show CDR1 as SNHLY and CDR2 as FYNNEI. CDR3 sequence reads: CASRTGIASTDTQYF. The CDR3 DNA reads as TGTGCCAGCAGGACAGGAATTGCTAGCACAGATACGCAGTATTTT.